The sequence of this T cell receptor beta chain was determined in a study of human T cells and chemical hapten exposure. Time point given: patch test 1, 2 weeks after DPC sensitization. Treatment reported: therapeutic diphenylcyclopropenone sensitization with weekly scalp DPC. This clonotype was recorded many times. V shed 8 bases and J shed 0 bases, with 8 bases lying between them. The CDR3 extends over 12 amino acids. From the RACE reads, TCRdb called clonotypes with MiXCR, one entry per CDR3 protein. The data contain nearly 350,000 distinct CDR3 sequences, about 7% of them seen just once; the ten biggest clones take up about 8%.

This chain joins TRBV12-3 or TRBV12-4 and TRBJ2-7; D not certain. The TCR comes from a woman aged 18-29 years with alopecia areata. Some clones in this sample may be carry-over from other donors' samples. This sample comprised whole blood, obtained in connection with sensitization to the hapten diphenylcyclopropenone (DPC). The CDR3 loop reads CASGSDSYEQYF. The CDR3 bases are TGTGCCAGCGGTAGTGACTCCTACGAGCAGTACTTC.